Listed here is a single T cell receptor (beta chain). This clone was counted between two and nine times. Its target antigen remains unknown. The sample holds no much larger clone one base away, and base qualities are not on file. All of the isolated RNA was reverse transcribed with the High Capacity cDNA Reverse Transcription Kit, so expressed TCRB transcripts were sequenced. Naive, central memory and regulatory T cell samples underwent deep immunoSEQ sequencing, averaging around 4 million total reads per sample. Sorted cells were lysed in RLT buffer, and RNA was extracted using DNase-treated RNeasy Micro or Mini kits according to cell number. Each cell subset was processed on its own to prevent cross-contamination, while patient and healthy donor samples were processed together. The immunoSEQ multiplex PCR was used to amplify TCRB sequences from cDNA, yielding 87-bp fragments that span the CDR3 region. Amplicons were sequenced on the Illumina HiSeq platform. The source study handled its data this way. PCR bias was computationally corrected using synthetic template baselines, reads within Hamming distance 2 were collapsed, and singletons that could not be merged were discarded. By aligning reads against IMGT, V, D and J genes, CDR3 length, and insertions or deletions at six rearrangement sites were assigned. Within each subset, clonotype counts were normalized to the number of sorted cells before true diversity and Gini coefficients were calculated with the tcR R package. The overlap coefficient, calculated on TCRB nucleotide sequences, was used to quantify repertoire sharing. Out-of-frame TCRB sequences from naive cells were analyzed to stand in for the pre-selection repertoire. This is the immuneACCESS table as TCRdb keeps it, with only in-frame sequences that have V and J called. A part of the clones is gone; compared with another copy, unresolved V genes explain less than half, and the rest is unexplained. The V and J calls and clone size are taken from that table; D and trimming were inferred from the DNA. Across this sample there are roughly 400,000 clones, with around 13% seen only once. The ten largest clones take up 0.035% to 0.04% of the sample.

Deletion took 0 bases off V and 0 bases off J, with a span of 19 bases between the germline ends. CDR1 SGHVS and CDR2 FQNEAQ are derived from the germline V gene. The CDR3, cysteine through phenylalanine, is 19 amino acids long. CDR3 DNA is the only sequence kept; it has 57 bases, read in frame from the first base. The data originate from a study of beta chain features in type 1 diabetes (dated by TCRdb to 2016 to 2019). Background for the entire study: Mean age, gender distribution, total cell number and subset yield did not differ between patients and healthy donors. A total of 100 million to 110 million sorted cells were examined across all samples, and a strong correlation was observed between cell number per subset and RNA yield. The study compared the TCRB repertoires of sorted circulating CD4+ T cell subsets in recently diagnosed type 1 diabetes patients with those in matched healthy donors. Naive and central memory subsets were obtained from all 30 or so donors, but regulatory and stem cell-like memory subsets were isolated from only 8 patients and roughly 8 healthy donors.

The study at large found these results: Because cDNA rather than genomic DNA was sequenced, highly expressing activated cells could have been over-represented, although no difference in activation and CD3 levels was found between groups. Naive, central memory and regulatory TCRB repertoires appeared more similar among patients than among healthy donors. Fewer insertions and more nucleotide deletions at VDJ recombination sites were observed in patients with type 1 diabetes, implying thymic rearrangement abnormalities. Because the HLA sub-analyses included only small numbers of individuals, any influence of HLA type on TCRB rearrangement was left unresolved. PCR may preferentially amplify shorter templates, but because patient and control samples were amplified and corrected together, any resulting skew would affect both groups equally. A moderate but significant shortening of TCRB CDR3 length was observed in type 1 diabetes patients in all four CD4+ subsets.

Each donor gave one peripheral blood draw, roughly 0.11 L on average, collected into heparinised tubes. Naive, central memory, regulatory and stem cell-like memory CD4+ T cells were sorted on a BD FACSAria II using a panel including CD45RO, CCR7, CD25, CD127, CD95 and CD27. All sorted populations exceeded 95% purity. Right away, PBMCs were isolated by Lymphoprep density gradient centrifugation and were stained directly, with no culture step. Samples were stained and sorted in pairs, with one healthy donor and one patient per experiment, so that batch effects were minimized. The TCR comes from a man aged 30-40 years in good health. The chain was built from TRBV7-8 and TRBJ2-3; TRBD2 is perhaps the D gene, given 6 matching bases. Sample: naive CD4+ T cells from blood. The cell subset or site label corresponds to: true naive CD4+ T cells. The sequenced DNA: TGTGCCAGCAGCTTAGCCTACGCTCCGGGAGCTTTAAGCACAGATACGCAGTATTTT. This yields the protein CASSLAYAPGALSTDTQYF. With the portions outside the CDR3 filled from the reference TRBV7-8 and TRBJ2-3 genes, the complete variable region becomes GAGVSQSPRYKVAKRGQDVALRCDPISGHVSLFWYQQALGQGPEFLTYFQNEAQLDKSGLPSDRFFAERPEGSVSTLKIQRTQQEDSAVYLCASSLAYAPGALSTDTQYFGPGTRLTVL.